These 10 T cell receptor beta chains were sequenced from one sample in a study of metastatic and nonmetastatic thyroid tumors. TCRdb re-analyzed the PCR reads through MiXCR. The sample has fewer than 30,000 clones; 15% are singletons. Thyroid surgery took place with no prior treatment in any patient. Sequenced input: blood. The receptors shown here come from a female donor with papillary thyroid cancer or a benign thyroid nodule (not recorded which). Some clones in this sample may be carry-over from other donors' samples.

Ten or more counts support this clone. The chain recombines TRBV11-2 with TRBJ2-1, with D possibly being TRBD1 or TRBD2 (5 bases each). Germline V gene sequence: CDR1 SGHAT, CDR2 FQNNGV. The CDR3 has 16 amino acids. With 5 bases removed from V and 15 bases from J, the gap between germline ends came to 29 bases. Here the CDR3 DNA reads TGTGCCAGCAGCATAACCCCCTCCGGGACGCTGGCCCGACTGTTCTTC. This gives the protein CASSITPSGTLARLFF. Full variable domain (missing parts from reference TRBV11-2 and TRBJ2-1): EAGVAQSPRYKIIEKRQSVAFWCNPISGHATLYWYQQILGQGPKLLIQFQNNGVVDDSQLPKDRFSAERLKGVDSTLKIQPAKLEDSAVYLCASSITPSGTLARLFFGPGTRLTVL.

This clone has at least ten counts. The rearrangement links TRBV2 to TRBJ2-1; 9 bases agree with TRBD2. The germline V gene encodes CDR1 SNHLY and CDR2 FYNNEI. The J segment lost 9 bases and the V segment lost 6 bases, leaving 9 bases of the junction unmatched. The CDR3 totals 14 residues. The CDR3 region has the DNA TGTGCCAGCAGCCGGCTAGCGGGAAGGAGTGAGCAGTTCTTC. It is translated as CASSRLAGRSEQFF. Filled out from reference TRBV2 and TRBJ2-1, the complete variable domain reads EPEVTQTPSHQVTQMGQEVILRCVPISNHLYFYWYRQILGQKVEFLVSFYNNEISEKSEIFDDQFSVERPDGSNFTLKIRSTKLEDSAMYFCASSRLAGRSEQFFGPGTRLTVL.

By share of the sample, this clone is medium-sized. The chain recombines TRBV6-5 with TRBJ2-7; D is perhaps TRBD1 (6 bases). Germline V gene data show CDR1 as MNHEY and CDR2 as SVGAGI. The CDR3 is 18 amino acids. Trimming cost V 2 bases and J 0 bases, with 20 bases left between them. This chain's CDR3 is CASSYLEQGQTTSYEQYF. CDR3 nucleotide sequence: TGTGCCAGCAGTTACCTCGAACAGGGCCAAACGACCTCCTACGAGCAGTACTTC.

Within the sample, this clone is medium-sized. This chain joins TRBV4-3 and TRBJ2-7; 11 bases are shared with TRBD2. Per the germline V gene, CDR1 is LGHNA and CDR2 is YSLEER. The V gene end was trimmed by 4 bases and the J gene end by 5 bases; junction bases not matched to a gene: 10. CDR3 length: 16 amino acids. CDR3 bases: TGCGCCAGCAGCCCGTCCTGGACTAGCGGGCGAAACGAGCAGTACTTC. Translation gives CASSPSWTSGRNEQYF.

This clone was recorded at least ten times. The V gene is TRBV28, the J gene TRBJ2-7; D not certain. The V gene's germline CDR1 is MDHEN and CDR2 SYDVKM. The V end lost 6 bases, the J end lost 2 bases, and 11 bases lay between the germline ends. The CDR3 loop spans 13 amino acids. The CDR3: CASSPGEAYEQYF. The DNA for the CDR3 is TGTGCCAGCAGCCCCGGAGAGGCCTACGAGCAGTACTTC.

In its sample, this clone was seen many times. The chain employs TRBV5-1 and TRBJ2-7, with D unresolved. The V end lost 0 bases, the J end lost 4 bases, and 11 bases lay between the germline ends. Looked up from germline, CDR1 is SGHRS and CDR2 is YFSETQ. This CDR3 has 14 amino acids. The CDR3 DNA is TGCGCCAGCAGCTTGGCCCAGGATTTTTACGAGCAGTACTTC. This codes for CASSLAQDFYEQYF. The full variable domain, in which reference TRBV5-1 and TRBJ2-7 provide the parts outside the CDR3, is KAGVTQTPRYLIKTRGQQVTLSCSPISGHRSVSWYQQTPGQGLQFLFEYFSETQRNKGNFPGRFSGRQFSNSRSEMNVSTLELGDSALYLCASSLAQDFYEQYFGPGTRLTVT.

This clone was picked up a small number of times. The chain is built from TRBV6-1 and TRBJ2-2; no reliable D call. Trimming left V 8 bases short and J 6 bases short, with 10 bases between. Germline CDR1 and CDR2: MNHNS and SASEGT. The CDR3 length is 12 residues. CDR3 sequence: CASGILAGELFF. CDR3 bases: TGTGCCAGCGGGATACTGGCCGGGGAGCTGTTTTTT.

This clone was detected ten times or more. Additional DNA sequences in this sample encode the identical CDR3. V gene TRBV11-2 combines with J gene TRBJ2-3, with D uncertain. Germline V gives CDR1 SGHAT, CDR2 FQNNGV. Trimming removed 0 bases from V and 6 bases from J, with 13 bases in between. The CDR3 runs 15 residues. CDR3 DNA sequence: TGTGCCAGCAGCTTAGACGGTGCGGCAGCTGATACGCAGTATTTT. Amino acids: CASSLDGAAADTQYF.

A remark on this clone: One end of the junction does not line up with germline, which may come from a read error. The rearrangement links TRBV6-2 or TRBV6-3 to TRBJ2-1; possibly TRBD2 for D (6 bases). The germline V gene encodes CDR1 MNHEY and CDR2 SVGEGT. There are 14 residues in the CDR3. CDR3 region: CASSTSSSNNEQFF. The CDR3 nucleotides read TGTGCCAGCAGCACTAGCTCCTCCAACAATGAGCAGTTCTTC.

This clone was picked up many times. Other DNA sequences in the sample encode the same CDR3. V and J are TRBV4-1 and TRBJ2-2; 7 bases map to TRBD2. The CDR3 extends over 14 amino acids. J was trimmed by 7 bases and V by 4 bases; bases with no gene match: 6. In germline, CDR1 is MGHRA, CDR2 YSYEKL. The CDR3 loop is CASSPVGGNGELFF. The CDR3 coding sequence is TGCGCCAGCAGCCCGGTCGGGGGGAACGGGGAGCTGTTTTTT.